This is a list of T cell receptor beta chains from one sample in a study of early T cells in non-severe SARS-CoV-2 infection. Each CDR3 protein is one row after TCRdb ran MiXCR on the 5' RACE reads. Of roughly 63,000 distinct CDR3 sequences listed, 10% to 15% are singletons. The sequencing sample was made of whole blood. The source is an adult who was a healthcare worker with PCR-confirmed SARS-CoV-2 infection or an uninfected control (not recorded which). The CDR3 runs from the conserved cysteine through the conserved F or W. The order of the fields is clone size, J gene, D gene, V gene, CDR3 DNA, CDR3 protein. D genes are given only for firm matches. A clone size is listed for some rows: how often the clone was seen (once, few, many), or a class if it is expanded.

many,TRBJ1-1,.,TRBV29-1,TGCAGCGTTGAGTCCTGGAACACTGAAGCTTTCTTT,CSVESWNTEAFF
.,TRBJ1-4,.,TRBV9,TGTGCCAGCAGCGTAGCCCCTAATGAAAAACTGTTTTTT,CASSVAPNEKLFF
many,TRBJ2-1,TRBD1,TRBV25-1,TGTGCCAGCAGTGAAAGGGACAGGCCTGACAATGAGCAGTTCTTC,CASSERDRPDNEQFF
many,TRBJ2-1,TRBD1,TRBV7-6,TGTGCCAGCAGCCAAACCGGGACAGCATACAATGAGCAGTTCTTC,CASSQTGTAYNEQFF
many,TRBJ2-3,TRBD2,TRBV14,TGTGCCAGCAGCCAAGATTTCCCGGGACTAGCACCCACAGATACGCAGTATTTT,CASSQDFPGLAPTDTQYF
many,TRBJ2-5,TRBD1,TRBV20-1,TGCAGTGCGGCAAGGACAGGGGCTTATCTTCTAGCGGAAGAGACCCAGTACTTC,CSAARTGAYLLAEETQYF
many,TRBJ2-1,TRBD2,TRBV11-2,TGTGCCAGCAGCTTCTCTAGCGGGAAACACAATGAGCAGTTCTTC,CASSFSSGKHNEQFF
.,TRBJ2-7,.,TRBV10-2,TGCGCCAGCAGCTTACACGGAAGGGCTGGAGAGCAGTACTTC,CASSLHGRAGEQYF
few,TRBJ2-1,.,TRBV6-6,TGTGCCAGCAGTATGGGACAATTTGGGAGCAATGAGCAGTTCTTC,CASSMGQFGSNEQFF
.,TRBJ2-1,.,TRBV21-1,TGTGCCAGCAGTCGAACGGTGGCAGGGAAATACAATGAGCAGTTCTTC,CASSRTVAGKYNEQFF
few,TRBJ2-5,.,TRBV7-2,TGTGCCAGCAGCTTAAACACCTTAGGGGGAGAGACCCAGTACTTC,CASSLNTLGGETQYF
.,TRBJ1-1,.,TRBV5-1,TGCGCCAGCAGCTTGGCATTGAACACTGAAGCTTTCTTT,CASSLALNTEAFF
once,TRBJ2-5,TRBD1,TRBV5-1,TGCGCCAGCAGCCAACTGACAGGGGGCGGTAATCAAGAGACCCAGTACTTC,CASSQLTGGGNQETQYF
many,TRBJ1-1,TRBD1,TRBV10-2,TGCGCCAGCAGTAGACAGGGGGCGGCTTTCTTT,CASSRQGAAFF
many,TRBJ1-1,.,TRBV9,TGTGCCAGCAGCGCCGGACAGCCGATGAACACTGAAGCTTTCTTT,CASSAGQPMNTEAFF
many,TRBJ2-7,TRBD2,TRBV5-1,TGCGCCAGCAGCTTGGATCCAGCGGGGGGTGACGAGCAGTACTTC,CASSLDPAGGDEQYF
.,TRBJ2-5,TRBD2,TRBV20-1,TGCAGTGCTACTAGCGGGGGGGCCCCCGGGACCCAGTACTTC,CSATSGGAPGTQYF
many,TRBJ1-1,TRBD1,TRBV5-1,TGCGCCAGCAGCTTGGTAAGGGGGCAAAGTGAAGCTTTCTTT,CASSLVRGQSEAFF
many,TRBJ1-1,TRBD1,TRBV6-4,TGTGCCAGACCCCACAGGGGGGCCCTGAACACTGAAGCTTTCTTT,CARPHRGALNTEAFF
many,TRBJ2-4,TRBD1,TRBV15,TGTGCCACCAGCGTGGGACAGGGGTTCGACATTCAGTACTTC,CATSVGQGFDIQYF
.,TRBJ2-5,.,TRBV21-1,TGTGCCAGCAGCAAAGCCGGCAGGGGAGAGACCCAGTACTTC,CASSKAGRGETQYF
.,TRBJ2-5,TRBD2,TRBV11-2,TGTGCCAGCAGCGGTCTAGCGGGGGAAGGGGCCCAGTACTTC,CASSGLAGEGAQYF
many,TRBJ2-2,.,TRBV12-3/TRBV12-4,TGTGCCAGCAGTTTTACGAACACCGGGGAGCTGTTTTTT,CASSFTNTGELFF
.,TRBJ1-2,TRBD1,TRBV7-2,TGTGCCAGCAGCTTAGCTGCTAGGGACAGCGACTATGGCTACACCTTC,CASSLAARDSDYGYTF
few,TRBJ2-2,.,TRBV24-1,TGTGCCACCAGTGACTCGTACGGGGAGCTGTTTTTT,CATSDSYGELFF
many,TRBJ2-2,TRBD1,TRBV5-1,TGCGCCAGCAGCTCCCGGACAGGCCTGAACACCGGGGAGCTGTTTTTT,CASSSRTGLNTGELFF
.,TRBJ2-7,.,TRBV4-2,TGTGCCAGCAGCCAAGACCCCCAGGGAGGGGGGAGGCACGAGCAGTACTTC,CASSQDPQGGGRHEQYF
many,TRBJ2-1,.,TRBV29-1,TGCAGCGTCAGGGGACAGACGGTGGGAGGTGAGCAGTTCTTC,CSVRGQTVGGEQFF
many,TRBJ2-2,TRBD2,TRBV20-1,TGCAGTGCATTAGCGGGGGGCGCCACCGGGGAGCTGTTTTTT,CSALAGGATGELFF
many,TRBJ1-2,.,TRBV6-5,TGTGCCAGCAGTCGGCGGGTGGAGGGAGTCTATGGCTACACCTTC,CASSRRVEGVYGYTF
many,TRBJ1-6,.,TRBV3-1,TGTGCCACCAAGCCGGGCGGAGGTAATTCACCCCTCCACTTT,CATKPGGGNSPLHF
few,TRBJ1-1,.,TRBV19,TGTGCCAGTATGACAAGCGTCCGGGACAAGAACACTGAAGCTTTCTTT,CASMTSVRDKNTEAFF
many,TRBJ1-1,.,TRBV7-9,TGTGCCAGCAGCGCATACAGGAGTCGGAACGCTGAAGCTTTCTTT,CASSAYRSRNAEAFF
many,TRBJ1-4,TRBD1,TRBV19,TGTGCCAGCAAATATCCCACTGGACAGGGTGACGAAAAACTGTTTTTT,CASKYPTGQGDEKLFF
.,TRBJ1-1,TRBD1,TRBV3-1,TGTGCCAGCACCGGACAGGGGGGGACTGAAGCTTTCTTT,CASTGQGGTEAFF
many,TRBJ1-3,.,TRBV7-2,TGTGCCAGCAGCTTTCCGACAGACTCTGGAAACACCATATATTTT,CASSFPTDSGNTIYF
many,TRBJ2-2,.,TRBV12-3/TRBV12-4,TGTGCCAGCAGTTTTCAGCAGACCACCACCGGGGAGCTGTTTTTT,CASSFQQTTTGELFF
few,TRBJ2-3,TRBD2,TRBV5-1,TGCGCCAGCAGCTTGGGCCTAGCGGGGACAGATACGCAGTATTTT,CASSLGLAGTDTQYF
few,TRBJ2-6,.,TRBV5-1,TGCGCCAGCAGCTCCGGGACGACTGGGGCCAACGTCCTGACTTTC,CASSSGTTGANVLTF
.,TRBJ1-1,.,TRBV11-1,TGTGCCAGCAGCATATCACAGGGGAACACTGAAGCTTTCTTT,CASSISQGNTEAFF
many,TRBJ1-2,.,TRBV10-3,TGTGCCATCAGTGGAGAACTCGGTGGCTACACCTTC,CAISGELGGYTF
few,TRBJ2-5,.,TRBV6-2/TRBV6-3,TGTGCCAGCAGACCCCCGGGACATAGGTACCAAGAGACCCAGTACTTC,CASRPPGHRYQETQYF
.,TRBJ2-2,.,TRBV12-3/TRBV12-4,TGTGCCAGCCTAGTGGCGGGGAACACCGGGGAGCTGTTTTTT,CASLVAGNTGELFF
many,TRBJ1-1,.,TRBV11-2,TGTGCCAGCAGGACAAATCTCGACACTGAAGCTTTCTTT,CASRTNLDTEAFF
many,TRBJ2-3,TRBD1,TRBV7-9,TGTGCCAGCAGCCCCAGACCCGGGACAGGGGGCGCAGATACGCAGTATTTT,CASSPRPGTGGADTQYF
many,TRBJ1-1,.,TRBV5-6,TGTGCCAGCAGCTTGGTGCCCCTGAACACTGAAGCTTTCTTT,CASSLVPLNTEAFF
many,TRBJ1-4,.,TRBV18,TGTGCCAGCTCGACCAACGGTCCCCCAACTAATGAAAAACTGTTTTTT,CASSTNGPPTNEKLFF
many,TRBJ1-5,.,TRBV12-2,TGTGCAAGTCGCTGTTCGGGTAGCAATCAGCCCCAGCATTTT,CASRCSGSNQPQHF
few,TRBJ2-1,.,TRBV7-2,TGTGCCAGCAGGTTCGCGGGGCCGTCGGAGCAGTTCTTC,CASRFAGPSEQFF
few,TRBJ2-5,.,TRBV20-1,TGCAGTAGCGCCTCTGGGGAGACCCAGTACTTC,CSSASGETQYF
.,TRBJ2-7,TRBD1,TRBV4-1,TGCGCCAGCAGCCAAGGGGGACAGGGGCCCTCCTACGAGCAGTACTTC,CASSQGGQGPSYEQYF
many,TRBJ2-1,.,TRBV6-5,TGTGCCAGCGGCCAAGCAAGGGTGTCCAATGAGCAGTTCTTC,CASGQARVSNEQFF
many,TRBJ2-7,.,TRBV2,TGTGCCAGCAGTGAAGTGGGGGACGCCTACGAGCAGTACTTC,CASSEVGDAYEQYF
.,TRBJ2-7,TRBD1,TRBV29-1,TGCAGCGTTGAGGACAGGAGCTCCTACGAGCAGTACTTC,CSVEDRSSYEQYF
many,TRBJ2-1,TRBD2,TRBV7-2,TGTGCCAGCAGCAGGCGGGGGGGCGGTGCGGATGAGCAGTTCTTC,CASSRRGGGADEQFF
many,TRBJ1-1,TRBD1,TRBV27,TGTGCCAGCAGTTTGACAGGGGGCGGCCCTGAAGCTTTCTTT,CASSLTGGGPEAFF
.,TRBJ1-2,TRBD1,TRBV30,TGTGCCGGAGAGGGGACAGGGGGAGGCTACACCTTC,CAGEGTGGGYTF
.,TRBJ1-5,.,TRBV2,TGTGCCAGCAGGACCGGCGGGCTGGGCAATCAGCCCCAGCATTTT,CASRTGGLGNQPQHF